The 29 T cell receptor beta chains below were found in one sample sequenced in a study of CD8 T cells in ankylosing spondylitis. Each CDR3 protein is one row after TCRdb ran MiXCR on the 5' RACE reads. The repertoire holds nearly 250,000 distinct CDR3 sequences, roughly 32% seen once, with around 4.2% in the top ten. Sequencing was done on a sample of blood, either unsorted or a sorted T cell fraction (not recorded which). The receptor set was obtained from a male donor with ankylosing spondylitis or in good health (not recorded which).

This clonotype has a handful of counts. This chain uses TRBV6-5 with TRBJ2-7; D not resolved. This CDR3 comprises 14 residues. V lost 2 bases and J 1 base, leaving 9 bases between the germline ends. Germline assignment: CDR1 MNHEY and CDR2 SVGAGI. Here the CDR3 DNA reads TGTGCCAGCAGTTACGTGGATCGGTCCTACGAGCAGTACTTC. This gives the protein CASSYVDRSYEQYF.

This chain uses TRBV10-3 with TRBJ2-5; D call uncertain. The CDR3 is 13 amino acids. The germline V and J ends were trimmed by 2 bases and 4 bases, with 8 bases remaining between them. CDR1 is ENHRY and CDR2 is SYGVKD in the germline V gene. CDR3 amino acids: CAISEVGLETQYF. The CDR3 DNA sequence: TGTGCCATCAGTGAGGTCGGGTTAGAGACCCAGTACTTC.

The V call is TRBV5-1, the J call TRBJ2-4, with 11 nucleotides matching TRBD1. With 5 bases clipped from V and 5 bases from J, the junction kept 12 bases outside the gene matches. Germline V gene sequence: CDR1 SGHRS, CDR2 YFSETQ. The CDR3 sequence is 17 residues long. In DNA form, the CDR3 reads TGCGCCAGCAGAAAAGGACAGGGGGCGGCGGTGGAAAACATTCAGTACTTC. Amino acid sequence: CASRKGQGAAVENIQYF.

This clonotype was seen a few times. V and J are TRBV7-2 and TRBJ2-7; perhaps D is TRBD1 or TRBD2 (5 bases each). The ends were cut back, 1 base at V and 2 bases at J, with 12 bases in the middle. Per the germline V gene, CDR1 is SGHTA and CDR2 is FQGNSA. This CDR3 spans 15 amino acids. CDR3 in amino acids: CASSLGVGVPYEQYF. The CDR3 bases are TGTGCCAGCAGCTTAGGGGTGGGGGTCCCCTACGAGCAGTACTTC.

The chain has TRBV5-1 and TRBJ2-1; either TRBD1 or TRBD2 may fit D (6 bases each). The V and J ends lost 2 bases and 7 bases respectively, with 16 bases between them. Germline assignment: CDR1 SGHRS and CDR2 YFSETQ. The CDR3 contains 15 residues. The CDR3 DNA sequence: TGCGCCAGCAGCTTCGGAGGGGGTCCGTGGAATGAGCAGTTCTTC. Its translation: CASSFGGGPWNEQFF.

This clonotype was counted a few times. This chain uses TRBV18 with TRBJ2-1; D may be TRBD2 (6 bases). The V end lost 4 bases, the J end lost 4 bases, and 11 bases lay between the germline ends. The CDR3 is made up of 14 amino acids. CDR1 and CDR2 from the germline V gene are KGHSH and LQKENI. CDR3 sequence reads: CASSLLGGYNEQFF. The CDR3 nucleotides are TGTGCCAGCTCACTGCTCGGGGGTTACAATGAGCAGTTCTTC.

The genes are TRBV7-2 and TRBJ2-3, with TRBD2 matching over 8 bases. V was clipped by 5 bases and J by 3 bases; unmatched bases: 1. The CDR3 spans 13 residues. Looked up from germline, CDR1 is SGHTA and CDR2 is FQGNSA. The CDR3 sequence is CASSREGTDTQYF. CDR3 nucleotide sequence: TGTGCCAGCAGCCGGGAGGGGACAGATACGCAGTATTTT.

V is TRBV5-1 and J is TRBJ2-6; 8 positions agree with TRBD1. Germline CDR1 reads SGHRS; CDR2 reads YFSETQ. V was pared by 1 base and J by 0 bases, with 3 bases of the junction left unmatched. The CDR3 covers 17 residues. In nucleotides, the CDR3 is TGCGCCAGCAGCTTGTTGGGACAGGCCTCTGGGGCCAACGTCCTGACTTTC. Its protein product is CASSLLGQASGANVLTF.

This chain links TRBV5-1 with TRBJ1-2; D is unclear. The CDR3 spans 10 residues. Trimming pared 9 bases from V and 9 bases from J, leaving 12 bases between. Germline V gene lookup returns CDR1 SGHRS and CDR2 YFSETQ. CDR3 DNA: TGCGCCACCCCTCAGGAGAGCTACACCTTC. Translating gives CATPQESYTF.

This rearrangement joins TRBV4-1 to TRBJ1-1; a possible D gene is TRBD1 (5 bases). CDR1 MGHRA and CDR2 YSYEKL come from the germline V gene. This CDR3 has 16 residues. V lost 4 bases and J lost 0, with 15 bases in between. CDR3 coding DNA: TGCGCCAGCAGCCCAGGGACTCGGCTCATGAACACTGAAGCTTTCTTT. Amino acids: CASSPGTRLMNTEAFF.

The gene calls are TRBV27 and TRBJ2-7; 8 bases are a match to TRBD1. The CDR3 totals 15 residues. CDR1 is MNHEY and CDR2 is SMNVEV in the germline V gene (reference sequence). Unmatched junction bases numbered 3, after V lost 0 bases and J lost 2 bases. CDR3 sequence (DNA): TGTGCCAGCAGTTTATCCCGACAGGGGACCTACGAGCAGTACTTC. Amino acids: CASSLSRQGTYEQYF.

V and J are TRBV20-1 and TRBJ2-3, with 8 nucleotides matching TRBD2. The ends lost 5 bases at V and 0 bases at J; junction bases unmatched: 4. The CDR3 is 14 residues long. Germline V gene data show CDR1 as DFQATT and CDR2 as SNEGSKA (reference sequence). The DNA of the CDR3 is TGCAGTGCTCAAATAGCGGGGAGCACAGATACGCAGTATTTT. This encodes CSAQIAGSTDTQYF.

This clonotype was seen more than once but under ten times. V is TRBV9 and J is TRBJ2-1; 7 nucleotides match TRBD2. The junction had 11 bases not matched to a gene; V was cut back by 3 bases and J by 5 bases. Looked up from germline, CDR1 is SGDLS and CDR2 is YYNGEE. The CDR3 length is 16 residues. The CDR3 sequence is CASSAILARRDNEQFF. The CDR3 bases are TGTGCCAGCAGCGCCATACTAGCGCGGAGAGACAATGAGCAGTTCTTC.

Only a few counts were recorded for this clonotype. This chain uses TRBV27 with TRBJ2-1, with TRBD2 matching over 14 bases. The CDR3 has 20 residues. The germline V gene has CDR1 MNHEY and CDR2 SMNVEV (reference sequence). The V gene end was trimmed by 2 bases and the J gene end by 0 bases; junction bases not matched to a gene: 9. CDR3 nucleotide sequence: TGTGCCAGCAGTTTAGCCCTGACTAGCGGGGGGGGAAGCTCCTACAATGAGCAGTTCTTC. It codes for CASSLALTSGGGSSYNEQFF.

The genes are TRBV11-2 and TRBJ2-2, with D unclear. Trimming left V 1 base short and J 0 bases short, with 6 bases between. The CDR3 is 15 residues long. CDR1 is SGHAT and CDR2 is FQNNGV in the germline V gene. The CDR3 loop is CASSLVSPNTGELFF. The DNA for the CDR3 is TGTGCCAGCAGCTTAGTTAGCCCGAACACCGGGGAGCTGTTTTTT.

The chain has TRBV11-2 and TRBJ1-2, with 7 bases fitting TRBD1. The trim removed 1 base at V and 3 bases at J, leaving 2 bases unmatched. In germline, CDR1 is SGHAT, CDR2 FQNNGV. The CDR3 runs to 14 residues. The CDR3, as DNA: TGTGCCAGCAGCTTAGGGGGGACAGACTATGGCTACACCTTC. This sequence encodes CASSLGGTDYGYTF.

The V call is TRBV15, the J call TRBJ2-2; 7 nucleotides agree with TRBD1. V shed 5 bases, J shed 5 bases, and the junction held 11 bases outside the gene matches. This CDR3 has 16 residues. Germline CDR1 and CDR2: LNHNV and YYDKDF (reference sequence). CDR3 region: CATSGPDRVGTGELFF. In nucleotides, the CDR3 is TGTGCCACCAGCGGCCCCGACAGGGTGGGGACCGGGGAGCTGTTTTTT. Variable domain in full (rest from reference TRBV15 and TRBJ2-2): DAMVIQNPRYQVTQFGKPVTLSCSQTLNHNVMYWYQQKSSQAPKLLFHYYDKDFNNEADTPDNFQSRRPNTSFCFLDIRSPGLGDTAMYLCATSGPDRVGTGELFFGEGSRLTVL.

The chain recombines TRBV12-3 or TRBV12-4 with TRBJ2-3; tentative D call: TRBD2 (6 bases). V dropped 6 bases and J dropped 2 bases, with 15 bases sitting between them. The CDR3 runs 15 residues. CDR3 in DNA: TGTGCCAGCAGGGACGGGGGAGCTACCACAGATACGCAGTATTTT. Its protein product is CASRDGGATTDTQYF.

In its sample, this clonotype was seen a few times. The CDR3 DNA reads as TGCGCCAGCAGCTTGGACGAATACAATGAGCAGTTCTTC. This encodes CASSLDEYNEQFF. The gene calls are TRBV5-1 and TRBJ2-1; no definite D call. This CDR3 has 13 amino acids. Per germline, CDR1 SGHRS and CDR2 YFSETQ. Trimming pared 0 bases from V and 4 bases from J, leaving 5 bases between. The entire variable domain, with the rest obtained from reference TRBV5-1 and TRBJ2-1, is as follows: KAGVTQTPRYLIKTRGQQVTLSCSPISGHRSVSWYQQTPGQGLQFLFEYFSETQRNKGNFPGRFSGRQFSNSRSEMNVSTLELGDSALYLCASSLDEYNEQFFGPGTRLTVL.

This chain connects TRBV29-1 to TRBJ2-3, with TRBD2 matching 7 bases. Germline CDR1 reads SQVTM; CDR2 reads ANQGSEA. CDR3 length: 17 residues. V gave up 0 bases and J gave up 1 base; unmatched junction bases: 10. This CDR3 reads CSVEDPIGGGRTDTQYF. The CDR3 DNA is TGCAGCGTTGAAGATCCAATTGGGGGGGGACGCACAGATACGCAGTATTTT.

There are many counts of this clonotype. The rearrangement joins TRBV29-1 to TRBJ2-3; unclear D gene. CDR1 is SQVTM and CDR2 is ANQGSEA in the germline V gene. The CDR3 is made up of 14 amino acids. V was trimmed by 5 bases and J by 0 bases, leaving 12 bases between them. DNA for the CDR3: TGCAGCGTTATGACAAGCCCTAGCACAGATACGCAGTATTTT. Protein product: CSVMTSPSTDTQYF.

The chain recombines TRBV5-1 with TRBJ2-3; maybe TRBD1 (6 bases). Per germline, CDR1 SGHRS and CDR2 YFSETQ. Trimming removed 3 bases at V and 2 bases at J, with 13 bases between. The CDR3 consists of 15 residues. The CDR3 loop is CASSWMTGATDTQYF. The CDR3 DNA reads TGCGCCAGCAGCTGGATGACAGGCGCCACAGATACGCAGTATTTT.

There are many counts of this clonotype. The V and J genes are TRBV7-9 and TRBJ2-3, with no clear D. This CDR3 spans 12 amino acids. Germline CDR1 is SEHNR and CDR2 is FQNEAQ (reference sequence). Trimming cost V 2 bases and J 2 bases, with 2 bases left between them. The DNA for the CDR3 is TGTGCCAGCAGCTTATACACAGATACGCAGTATTTT. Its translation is CASSLYTDTQYF.

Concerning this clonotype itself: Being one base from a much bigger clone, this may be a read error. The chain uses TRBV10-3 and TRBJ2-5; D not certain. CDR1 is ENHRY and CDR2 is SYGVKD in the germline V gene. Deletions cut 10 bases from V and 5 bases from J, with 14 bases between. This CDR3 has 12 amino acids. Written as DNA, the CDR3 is TGTGCCACCAAACAAACCGTGGAGACCCAGTACTTC. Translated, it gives CATKQTVETQYF.

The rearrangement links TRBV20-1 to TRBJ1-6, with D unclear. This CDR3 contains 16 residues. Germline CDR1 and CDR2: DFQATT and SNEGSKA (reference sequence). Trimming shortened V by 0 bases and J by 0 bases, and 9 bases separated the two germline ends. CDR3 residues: CSARDLRSSYNSPLHF. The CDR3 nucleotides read TGCAGTGCTAGAGATCTAAGGAGCTCCTATAATTCACCCCTCCACTTT.

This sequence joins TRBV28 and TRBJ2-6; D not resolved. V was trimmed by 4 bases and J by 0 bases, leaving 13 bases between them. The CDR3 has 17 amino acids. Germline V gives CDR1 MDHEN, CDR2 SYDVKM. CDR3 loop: CASSSPLVLSGANVLTF. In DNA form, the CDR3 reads TGTGCCAGCAGTTCCCCCCTAGTCCTCTCTGGGGCCAACGTCCTGACTTTC. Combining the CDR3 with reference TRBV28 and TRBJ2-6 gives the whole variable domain DVKVTQSSRYLVKRTGEKVFLECVQDMDHENMFWYRQDPGLGLRLIYFSYDVKMKEKGDIPEGYSVSREKKERFSLILESASTNQTSMYLCASSSPLVLSGANVLTFGAGSRLTVL.

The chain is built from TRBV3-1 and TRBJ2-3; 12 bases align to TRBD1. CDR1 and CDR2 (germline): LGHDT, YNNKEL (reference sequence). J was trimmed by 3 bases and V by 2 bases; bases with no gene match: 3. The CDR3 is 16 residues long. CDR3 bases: TGTGCCAGCAGCCAACGGGACAGGGGGCCAACAGATACGCAGTATTTT. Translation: CASSQRDRGPTDTQYF.

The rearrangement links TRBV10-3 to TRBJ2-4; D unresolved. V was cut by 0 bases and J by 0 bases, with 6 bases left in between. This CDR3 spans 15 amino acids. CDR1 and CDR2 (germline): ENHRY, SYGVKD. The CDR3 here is CAISESSAAKNIQYF. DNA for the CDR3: TGTGCCATCAGTGAGTCGTCAGCAGCCAAAAACATTCAGTACTTC.

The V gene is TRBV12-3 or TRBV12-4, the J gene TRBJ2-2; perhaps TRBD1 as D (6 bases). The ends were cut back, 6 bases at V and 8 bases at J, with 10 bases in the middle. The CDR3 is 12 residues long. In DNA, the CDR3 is TGTGCCAGCAGACAGGGCGGAGGGGAGCTGTTTTTT. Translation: CASRQGGGELFF.